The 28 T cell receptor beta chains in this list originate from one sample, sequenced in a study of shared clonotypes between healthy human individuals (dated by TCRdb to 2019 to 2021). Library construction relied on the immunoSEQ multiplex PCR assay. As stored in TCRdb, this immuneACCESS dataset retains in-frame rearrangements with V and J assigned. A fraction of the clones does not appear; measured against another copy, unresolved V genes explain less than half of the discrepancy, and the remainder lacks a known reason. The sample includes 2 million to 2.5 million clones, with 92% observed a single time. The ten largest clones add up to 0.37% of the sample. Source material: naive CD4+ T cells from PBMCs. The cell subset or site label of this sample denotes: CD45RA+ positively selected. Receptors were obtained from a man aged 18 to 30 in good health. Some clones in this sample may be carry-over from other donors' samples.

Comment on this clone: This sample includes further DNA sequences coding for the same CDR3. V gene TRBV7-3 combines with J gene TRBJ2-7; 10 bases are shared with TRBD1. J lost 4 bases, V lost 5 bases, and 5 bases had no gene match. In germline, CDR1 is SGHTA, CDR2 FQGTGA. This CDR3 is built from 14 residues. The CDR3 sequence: CASSPTGGGYEQYF. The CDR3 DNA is TGTGCCAGCAGCCCGACAGGGGGCGGTTACGAGCAGTACTTC.

CDR3 in amino acids: CASSLWSRELFF. The CDR3 DNA sequence: TGTGCCAGCAGCTTATGGTCGAGGGAACTGTTTTTT. The chain carries TRBV7-8 and TRBJ1-4; D ambiguous. This CDR3 comprises 12 residues. From germline, CDR1 is SGHVS and CDR2 FQNEAQ. V lost 2 bases to trimming and J lost 12 bases, with 10 bases between them.

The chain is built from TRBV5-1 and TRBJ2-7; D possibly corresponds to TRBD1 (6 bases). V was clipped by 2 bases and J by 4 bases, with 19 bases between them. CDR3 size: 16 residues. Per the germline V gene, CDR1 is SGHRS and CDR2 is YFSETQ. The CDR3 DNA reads TGCGCCAGCAGCTTTTCAGTGGGGGCCCCGGAATACGAGCAGTACTTC. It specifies CASSFSVGAPEYEQYF.

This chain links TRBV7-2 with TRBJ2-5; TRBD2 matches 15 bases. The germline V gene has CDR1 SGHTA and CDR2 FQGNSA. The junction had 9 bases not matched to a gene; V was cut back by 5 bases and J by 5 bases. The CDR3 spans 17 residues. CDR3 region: CASSQDGTSGRRETQYF. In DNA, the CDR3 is TGTGCCAGCAGCCAGGACGGGACTAGCGGGAGGCGGGAGACCCAGTACTTC.

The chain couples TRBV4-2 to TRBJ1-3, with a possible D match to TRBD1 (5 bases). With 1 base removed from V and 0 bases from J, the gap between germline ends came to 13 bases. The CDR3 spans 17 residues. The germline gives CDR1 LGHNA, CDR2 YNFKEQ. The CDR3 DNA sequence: TGTGCCAGCAGCCAAGGGACCGGGGCCCTCTCTGGAAACACCATATATTTT. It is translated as CASSQGTGALSGNTIYF.

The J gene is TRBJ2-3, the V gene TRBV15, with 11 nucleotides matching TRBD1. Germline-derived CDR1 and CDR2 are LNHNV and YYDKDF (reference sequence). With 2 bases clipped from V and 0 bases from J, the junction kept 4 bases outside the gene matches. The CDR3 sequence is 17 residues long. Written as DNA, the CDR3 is TGTGCCACCAGCAGACTGGGACAGGGGGGTAGCACAGATACGCAGTATTTT. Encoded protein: CATSRLGQGGSTDTQYF.

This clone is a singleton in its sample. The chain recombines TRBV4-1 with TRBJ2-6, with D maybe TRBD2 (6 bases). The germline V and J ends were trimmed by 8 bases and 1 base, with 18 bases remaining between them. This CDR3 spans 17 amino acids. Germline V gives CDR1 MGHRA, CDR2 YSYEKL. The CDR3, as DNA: TGCGCCAGCTCCCGGGACTTTCTTACGTCTGGGGCCAACGTCCTGACTTTC. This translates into CASSRDFLTSGANVLTF.

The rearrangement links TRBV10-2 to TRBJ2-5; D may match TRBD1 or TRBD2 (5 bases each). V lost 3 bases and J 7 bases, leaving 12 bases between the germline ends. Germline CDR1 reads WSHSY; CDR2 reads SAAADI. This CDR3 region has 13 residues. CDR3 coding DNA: TGCGCCAGCAGTGATACGAGGGGTGCGACCCAGTACTTC. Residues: CASSDTRGATQYF.

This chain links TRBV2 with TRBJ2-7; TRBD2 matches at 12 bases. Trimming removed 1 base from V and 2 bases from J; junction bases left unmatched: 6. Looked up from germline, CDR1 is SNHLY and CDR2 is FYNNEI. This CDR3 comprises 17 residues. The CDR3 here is CASSEGLTSGRTYEQYF. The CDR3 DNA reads TGTGCCAGCAGTGAAGGGTTGACTAGCGGGAGAACCTACGAGCAGTACTTC.

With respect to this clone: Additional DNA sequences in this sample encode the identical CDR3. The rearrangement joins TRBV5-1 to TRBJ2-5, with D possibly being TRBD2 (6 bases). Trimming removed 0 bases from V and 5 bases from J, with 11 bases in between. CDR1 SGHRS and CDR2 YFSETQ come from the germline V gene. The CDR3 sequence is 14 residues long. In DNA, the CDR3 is TGCGCCAGCAGCTTGGGGCGGGGAGGCGAGACCCAGTACTTC. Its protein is CASSLGRGGETQYF.

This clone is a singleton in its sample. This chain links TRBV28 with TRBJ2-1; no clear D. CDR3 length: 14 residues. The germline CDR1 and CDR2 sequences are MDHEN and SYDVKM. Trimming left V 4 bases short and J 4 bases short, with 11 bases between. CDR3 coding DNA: TGTGCCAGCAGTTCTTTGATCGGTTACAATGAGCAGTTCTTC. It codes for CASSSLIGYNEQFF. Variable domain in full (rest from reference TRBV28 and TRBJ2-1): DVKVTQSSRYLVKRTGEKVFLECVQDMDHENMFWYRQDPGLGLRLIYFSYDVKMKEKGDIPEGYSVSREKKERFSLILESASTNQTSMYLCASSSLIGYNEQFFGPGTRLTVL.

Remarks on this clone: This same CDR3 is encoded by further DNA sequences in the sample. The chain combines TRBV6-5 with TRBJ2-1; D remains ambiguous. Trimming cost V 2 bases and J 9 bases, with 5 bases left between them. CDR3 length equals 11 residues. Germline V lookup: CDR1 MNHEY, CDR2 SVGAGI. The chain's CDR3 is CASSYRGEQFF. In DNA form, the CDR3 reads TGTGCCAGCAGTTACCGTGGTGAGCAGTTCTTC.

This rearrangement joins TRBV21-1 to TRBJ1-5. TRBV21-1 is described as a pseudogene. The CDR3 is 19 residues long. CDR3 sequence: CASSKGGQVTTYSNQPQHF. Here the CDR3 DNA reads TGTGCCAGCAGCAAAGGCGGGCAGGTAACAACCTATAGCAATCAGCCCCAGCATTTT.

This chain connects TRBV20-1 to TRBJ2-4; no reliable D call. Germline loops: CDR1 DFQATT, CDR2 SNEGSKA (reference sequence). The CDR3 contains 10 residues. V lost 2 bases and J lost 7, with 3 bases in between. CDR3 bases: TGCAGTGCTAGAACTAACATTCAGTACTTC. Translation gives CSARTNIQYF.

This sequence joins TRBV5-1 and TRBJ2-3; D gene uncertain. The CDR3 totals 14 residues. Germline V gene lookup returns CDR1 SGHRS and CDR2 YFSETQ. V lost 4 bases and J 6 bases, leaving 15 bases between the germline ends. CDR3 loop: CASSPTRSADTQYF. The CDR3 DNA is TGCGCCAGCAGCCCGACCCGATCAGCTGATACGCAGTATTTT.

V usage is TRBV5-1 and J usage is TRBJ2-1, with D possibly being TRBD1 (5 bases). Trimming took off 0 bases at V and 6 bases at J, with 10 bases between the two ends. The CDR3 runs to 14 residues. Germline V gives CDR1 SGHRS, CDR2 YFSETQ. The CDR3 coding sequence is TGCGCCAGCAGCTTGGAGGGGTCGCGCAATGAGCAGTTCTTC. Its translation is CASSLEGSRNEQFF.

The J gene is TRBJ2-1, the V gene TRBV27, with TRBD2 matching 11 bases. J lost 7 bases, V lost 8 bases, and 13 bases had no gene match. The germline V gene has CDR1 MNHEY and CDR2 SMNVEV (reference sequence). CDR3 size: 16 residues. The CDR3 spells CASGGTSGRGMNEQFF. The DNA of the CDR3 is TGTGCCAGCGGAGGCACTAGCGGGAGAGGGATGAATGAGCAGTTCTTC.

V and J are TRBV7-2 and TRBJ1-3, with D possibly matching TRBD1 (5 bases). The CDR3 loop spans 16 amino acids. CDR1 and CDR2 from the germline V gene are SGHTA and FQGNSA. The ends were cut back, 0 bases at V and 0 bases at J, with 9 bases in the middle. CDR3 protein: CASSLARRASGNTIYF. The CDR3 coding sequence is TGTGCCAGCAGCTTAGCGCGCAGGGCCTCTGGAAACACCATATATTTT.

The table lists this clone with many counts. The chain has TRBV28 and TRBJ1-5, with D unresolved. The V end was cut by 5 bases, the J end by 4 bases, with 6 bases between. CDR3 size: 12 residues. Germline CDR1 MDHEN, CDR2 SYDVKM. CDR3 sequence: CASSKMNQPQHF. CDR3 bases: TGTGCCAGCAGTAAAATGAATCAGCCCCAGCATTTT. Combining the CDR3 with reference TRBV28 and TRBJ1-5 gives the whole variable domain DVKVTQSSRYLVKRTGEKVFLECVQDMDHENMFWYRQDPGLGLRLIYFSYDVKMKEKGDIPEGYSVSREKKERFSLILESASTNQTSMYLCASSKMNQPQHFGDGTRLSIL.

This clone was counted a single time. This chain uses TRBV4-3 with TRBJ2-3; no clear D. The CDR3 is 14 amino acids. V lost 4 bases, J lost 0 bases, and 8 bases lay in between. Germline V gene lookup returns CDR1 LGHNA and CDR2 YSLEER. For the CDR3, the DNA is TGCGCCAGCAGCCCAAAACCTAGCACAGATACGCAGTATTTT. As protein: CASSPKPSTDTQYF.

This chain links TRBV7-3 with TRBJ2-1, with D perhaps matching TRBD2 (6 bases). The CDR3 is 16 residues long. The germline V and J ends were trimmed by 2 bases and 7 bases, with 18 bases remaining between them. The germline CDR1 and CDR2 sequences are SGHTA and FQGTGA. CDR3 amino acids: CASSLLVAAPGNEQFF. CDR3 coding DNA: TGTGCCAGCAGCTTATTGGTAGCGGCACCTGGGAATGAGCAGTTCTTC.

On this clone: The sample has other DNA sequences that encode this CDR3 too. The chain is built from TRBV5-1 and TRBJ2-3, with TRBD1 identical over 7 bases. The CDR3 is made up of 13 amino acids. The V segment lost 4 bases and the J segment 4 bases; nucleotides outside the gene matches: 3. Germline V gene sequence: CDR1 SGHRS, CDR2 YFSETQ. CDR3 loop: CASSLQGADTQYF. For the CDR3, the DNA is TGCGCCAGCAGCCTTCAGGGGGCAGATACGCAGTATTTT.

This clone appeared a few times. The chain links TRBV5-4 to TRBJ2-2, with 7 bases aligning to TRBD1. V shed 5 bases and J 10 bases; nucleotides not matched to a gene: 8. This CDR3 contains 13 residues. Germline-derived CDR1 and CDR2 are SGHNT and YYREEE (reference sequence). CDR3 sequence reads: CASSTTGAEELFF. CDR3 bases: TGTGCCAGCAGTACCACAGGGGCGGAGGAGCTGTTTTTT.

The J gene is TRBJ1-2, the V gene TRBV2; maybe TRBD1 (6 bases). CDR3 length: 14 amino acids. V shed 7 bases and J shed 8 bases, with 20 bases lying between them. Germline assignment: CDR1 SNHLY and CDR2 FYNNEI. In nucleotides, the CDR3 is TGTGCCAGCACCAAGGGGCCTGGGGGCTACGGCTACACCTTC. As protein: CASTKGPGGYGYTF. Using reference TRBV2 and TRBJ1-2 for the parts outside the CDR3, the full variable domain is EPEVTQTPSHQVTQMGQEVILRCVPISNHLYFYWYRQILGQKVEFLVSFYNNEISEKSEIFDDQFSVERPDGSNFTLKIRSTKLEDSAMYFCASTKGPGGYGYTFGSGTRLTVV.

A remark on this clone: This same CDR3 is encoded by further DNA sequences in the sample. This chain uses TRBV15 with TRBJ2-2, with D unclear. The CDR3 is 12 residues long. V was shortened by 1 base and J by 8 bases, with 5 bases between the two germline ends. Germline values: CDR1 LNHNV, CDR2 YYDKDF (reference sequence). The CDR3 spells CATSRGGGELFF. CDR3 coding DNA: TGTGCCACCAGCAGAGGGGGTGGGGAGCTGTTTTTT.

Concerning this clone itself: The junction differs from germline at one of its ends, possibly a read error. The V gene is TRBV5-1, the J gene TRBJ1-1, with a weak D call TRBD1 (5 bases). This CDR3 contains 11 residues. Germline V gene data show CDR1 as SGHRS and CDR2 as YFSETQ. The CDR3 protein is CASSSGGTVDF. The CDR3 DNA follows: TGCGCCAGCAGTTCCGGAGGGACTGTCGACTTT.

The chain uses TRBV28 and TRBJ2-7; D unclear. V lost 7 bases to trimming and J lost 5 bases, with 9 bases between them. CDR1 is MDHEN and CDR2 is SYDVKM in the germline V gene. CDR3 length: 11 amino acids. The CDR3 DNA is TGTGCCAGCACCTCCATCGACGAGCAGTACTTC. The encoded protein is CASTSIDEQYF.

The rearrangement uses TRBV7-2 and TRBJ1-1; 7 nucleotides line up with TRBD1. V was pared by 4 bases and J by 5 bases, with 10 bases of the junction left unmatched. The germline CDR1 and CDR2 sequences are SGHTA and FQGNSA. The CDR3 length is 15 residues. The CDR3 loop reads CASSSYGRGETEAFF. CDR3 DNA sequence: TGTGCCAGCAGCTCTTATGGCAGGGGGGAAACTGAAGCTTTCTTT. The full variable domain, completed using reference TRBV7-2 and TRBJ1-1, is GAGVSQSPSNKVTEKGKDVELRCDPISGHTALYWYRQSLGQGLEFLIYFQGNSAPDKSGLPSDRFSAERTGGSVSTLTIQRTQQEDSAVYLCASSSYGRGETEAFFGQGTRLTVV.